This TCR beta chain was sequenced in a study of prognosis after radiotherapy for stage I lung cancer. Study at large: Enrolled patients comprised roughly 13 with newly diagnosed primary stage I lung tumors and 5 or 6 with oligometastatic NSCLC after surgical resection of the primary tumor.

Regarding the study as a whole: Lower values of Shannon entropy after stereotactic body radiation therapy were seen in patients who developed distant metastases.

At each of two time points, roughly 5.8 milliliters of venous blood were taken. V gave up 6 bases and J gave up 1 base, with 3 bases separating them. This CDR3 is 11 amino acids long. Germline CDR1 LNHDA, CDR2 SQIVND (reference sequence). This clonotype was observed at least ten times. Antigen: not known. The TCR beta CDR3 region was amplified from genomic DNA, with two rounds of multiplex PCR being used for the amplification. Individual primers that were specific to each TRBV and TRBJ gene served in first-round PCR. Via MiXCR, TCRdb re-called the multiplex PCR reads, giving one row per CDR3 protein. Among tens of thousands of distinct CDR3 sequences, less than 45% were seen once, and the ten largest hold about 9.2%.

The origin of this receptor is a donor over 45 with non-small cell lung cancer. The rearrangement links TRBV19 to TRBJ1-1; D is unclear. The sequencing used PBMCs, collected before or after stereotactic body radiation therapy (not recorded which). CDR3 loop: CASRQNTEAFF. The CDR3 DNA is TGTGCCAGTAGACAGAACACTGAAGCTTTCTTT.